One T cell receptor beta chain is described in this entry. This sample was included in a study of blood T cells in healthy people across ages. A second PCR, run for about 6 to 11 cycles, used a sample-barcoded 5' primer plus a J-beta primer mix. TCRdb reprocessed the 5' RACE reads via MiXCR and lists one record per CDR3 protein. The table shows around 1,100,000 distinct CDR3 sequences, with roughly two fifths occurring only once. A minimum of 6 micrograms of total RNA was extracted per sample. Germline CDR1 and CDR2: DFQATT and SNEGSKA (reference sequence). The CDR3 loop spans 13 amino acids. V was trimmed by 0 bases and J by 5 bases, leaving 10 bases between them.

The receptor's source is a young man in good health. Sequencing was performed on blood. The chain joins TRBV20-1 to TRBJ1-1; weak D call: TRBD1 (6 bases). The CDR3 DNA reads as TGCAGTGCTAGAGATGGGCAGGGGACTGAAGCTTTCTTT. This translates into CSARDGQGTEAFF.